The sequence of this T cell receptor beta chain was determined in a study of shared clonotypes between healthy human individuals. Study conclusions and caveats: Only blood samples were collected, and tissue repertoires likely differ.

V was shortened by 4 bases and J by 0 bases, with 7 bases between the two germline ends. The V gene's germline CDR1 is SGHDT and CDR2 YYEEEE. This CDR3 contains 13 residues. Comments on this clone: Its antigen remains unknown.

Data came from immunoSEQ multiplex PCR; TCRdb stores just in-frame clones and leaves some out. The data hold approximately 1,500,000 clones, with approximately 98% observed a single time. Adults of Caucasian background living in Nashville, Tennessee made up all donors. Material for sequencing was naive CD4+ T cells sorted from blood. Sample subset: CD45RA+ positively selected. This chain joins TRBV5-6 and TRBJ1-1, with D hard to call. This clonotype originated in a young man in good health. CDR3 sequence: CASSPKLNTEAFF. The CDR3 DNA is TGTGCCAGCAGCCCAAAATTGAACACTGAAGCTTTCTTT.